The source of this TCR beta chain is a study of control samples from healthy donors and cancer patients. TCRdb's table, derived via immunoSEQ multiplex PCR, lists solely in-frame clones and lacks some. The data hold about 130,000 clones, with around 93% observed a single time. The germline V and J ends were trimmed by 4 bases and 1 base, with 14 bases remaining between them. The V gene's germline CDR1 is SQVTM and CDR2 ANQGSEA. CDR3 length: 15 residues. The chain has TRBV29-1 and TRBJ1-5; TRBD1 might be the D (6 bases). Input material: PBMCs. This receptor was identified in a man in his fifties with head and neck cancer. The CDR3 loop is CSVVVGAISNQPQHF. CDR3 bases: TGCAGCGTTGTTGTGGGGGCTATAAGCAATCAGCCCCAGCATTTT.